The present T cell receptor beta chain was sequenced within a study of cytomegalovirus exposure and HLA in healthy donors. Study as a whole: In an earlier analysis, 90 million to 130 million unique TCR beta sequences were found from some 180 million T cells. Findings and limits, study-wide: The CMV antigen specificity of a few CMV-associated chains was confirmed through in vitro analysis.

A remark on this clone: Its antigen is still unknown.

Amplification used 60 Vbeta primers and 13 Jbeta primers. Method: immunoSEQ multiplex PCR; TCRdb's copy keeps in-frame clones and lacks some. The sample has some 120,000 clones, about 86% seen once; the top ten hold 3% to 4%. Sequencing was carried out using PBMCs. The sequence was obtained from a woman in her 30s in good health and CMV-seronegative.

The CDR3 is CASSPLLVGEKLFF. The CDR3 DNA follows: TGTGCCAGCAGCCCGCTCTTAGTCGGGGAAAAACTGTTTTTT. The chain has TRBV6-5 and TRBJ1-4; D remains unclear. The V end lost 6 bases, the J end lost 8 bases, and 16 bases lay between the germline ends. The CDR3 covers 14 residues. Germline V gene sequence: CDR1 MNHEY, CDR2 SVGAGI.